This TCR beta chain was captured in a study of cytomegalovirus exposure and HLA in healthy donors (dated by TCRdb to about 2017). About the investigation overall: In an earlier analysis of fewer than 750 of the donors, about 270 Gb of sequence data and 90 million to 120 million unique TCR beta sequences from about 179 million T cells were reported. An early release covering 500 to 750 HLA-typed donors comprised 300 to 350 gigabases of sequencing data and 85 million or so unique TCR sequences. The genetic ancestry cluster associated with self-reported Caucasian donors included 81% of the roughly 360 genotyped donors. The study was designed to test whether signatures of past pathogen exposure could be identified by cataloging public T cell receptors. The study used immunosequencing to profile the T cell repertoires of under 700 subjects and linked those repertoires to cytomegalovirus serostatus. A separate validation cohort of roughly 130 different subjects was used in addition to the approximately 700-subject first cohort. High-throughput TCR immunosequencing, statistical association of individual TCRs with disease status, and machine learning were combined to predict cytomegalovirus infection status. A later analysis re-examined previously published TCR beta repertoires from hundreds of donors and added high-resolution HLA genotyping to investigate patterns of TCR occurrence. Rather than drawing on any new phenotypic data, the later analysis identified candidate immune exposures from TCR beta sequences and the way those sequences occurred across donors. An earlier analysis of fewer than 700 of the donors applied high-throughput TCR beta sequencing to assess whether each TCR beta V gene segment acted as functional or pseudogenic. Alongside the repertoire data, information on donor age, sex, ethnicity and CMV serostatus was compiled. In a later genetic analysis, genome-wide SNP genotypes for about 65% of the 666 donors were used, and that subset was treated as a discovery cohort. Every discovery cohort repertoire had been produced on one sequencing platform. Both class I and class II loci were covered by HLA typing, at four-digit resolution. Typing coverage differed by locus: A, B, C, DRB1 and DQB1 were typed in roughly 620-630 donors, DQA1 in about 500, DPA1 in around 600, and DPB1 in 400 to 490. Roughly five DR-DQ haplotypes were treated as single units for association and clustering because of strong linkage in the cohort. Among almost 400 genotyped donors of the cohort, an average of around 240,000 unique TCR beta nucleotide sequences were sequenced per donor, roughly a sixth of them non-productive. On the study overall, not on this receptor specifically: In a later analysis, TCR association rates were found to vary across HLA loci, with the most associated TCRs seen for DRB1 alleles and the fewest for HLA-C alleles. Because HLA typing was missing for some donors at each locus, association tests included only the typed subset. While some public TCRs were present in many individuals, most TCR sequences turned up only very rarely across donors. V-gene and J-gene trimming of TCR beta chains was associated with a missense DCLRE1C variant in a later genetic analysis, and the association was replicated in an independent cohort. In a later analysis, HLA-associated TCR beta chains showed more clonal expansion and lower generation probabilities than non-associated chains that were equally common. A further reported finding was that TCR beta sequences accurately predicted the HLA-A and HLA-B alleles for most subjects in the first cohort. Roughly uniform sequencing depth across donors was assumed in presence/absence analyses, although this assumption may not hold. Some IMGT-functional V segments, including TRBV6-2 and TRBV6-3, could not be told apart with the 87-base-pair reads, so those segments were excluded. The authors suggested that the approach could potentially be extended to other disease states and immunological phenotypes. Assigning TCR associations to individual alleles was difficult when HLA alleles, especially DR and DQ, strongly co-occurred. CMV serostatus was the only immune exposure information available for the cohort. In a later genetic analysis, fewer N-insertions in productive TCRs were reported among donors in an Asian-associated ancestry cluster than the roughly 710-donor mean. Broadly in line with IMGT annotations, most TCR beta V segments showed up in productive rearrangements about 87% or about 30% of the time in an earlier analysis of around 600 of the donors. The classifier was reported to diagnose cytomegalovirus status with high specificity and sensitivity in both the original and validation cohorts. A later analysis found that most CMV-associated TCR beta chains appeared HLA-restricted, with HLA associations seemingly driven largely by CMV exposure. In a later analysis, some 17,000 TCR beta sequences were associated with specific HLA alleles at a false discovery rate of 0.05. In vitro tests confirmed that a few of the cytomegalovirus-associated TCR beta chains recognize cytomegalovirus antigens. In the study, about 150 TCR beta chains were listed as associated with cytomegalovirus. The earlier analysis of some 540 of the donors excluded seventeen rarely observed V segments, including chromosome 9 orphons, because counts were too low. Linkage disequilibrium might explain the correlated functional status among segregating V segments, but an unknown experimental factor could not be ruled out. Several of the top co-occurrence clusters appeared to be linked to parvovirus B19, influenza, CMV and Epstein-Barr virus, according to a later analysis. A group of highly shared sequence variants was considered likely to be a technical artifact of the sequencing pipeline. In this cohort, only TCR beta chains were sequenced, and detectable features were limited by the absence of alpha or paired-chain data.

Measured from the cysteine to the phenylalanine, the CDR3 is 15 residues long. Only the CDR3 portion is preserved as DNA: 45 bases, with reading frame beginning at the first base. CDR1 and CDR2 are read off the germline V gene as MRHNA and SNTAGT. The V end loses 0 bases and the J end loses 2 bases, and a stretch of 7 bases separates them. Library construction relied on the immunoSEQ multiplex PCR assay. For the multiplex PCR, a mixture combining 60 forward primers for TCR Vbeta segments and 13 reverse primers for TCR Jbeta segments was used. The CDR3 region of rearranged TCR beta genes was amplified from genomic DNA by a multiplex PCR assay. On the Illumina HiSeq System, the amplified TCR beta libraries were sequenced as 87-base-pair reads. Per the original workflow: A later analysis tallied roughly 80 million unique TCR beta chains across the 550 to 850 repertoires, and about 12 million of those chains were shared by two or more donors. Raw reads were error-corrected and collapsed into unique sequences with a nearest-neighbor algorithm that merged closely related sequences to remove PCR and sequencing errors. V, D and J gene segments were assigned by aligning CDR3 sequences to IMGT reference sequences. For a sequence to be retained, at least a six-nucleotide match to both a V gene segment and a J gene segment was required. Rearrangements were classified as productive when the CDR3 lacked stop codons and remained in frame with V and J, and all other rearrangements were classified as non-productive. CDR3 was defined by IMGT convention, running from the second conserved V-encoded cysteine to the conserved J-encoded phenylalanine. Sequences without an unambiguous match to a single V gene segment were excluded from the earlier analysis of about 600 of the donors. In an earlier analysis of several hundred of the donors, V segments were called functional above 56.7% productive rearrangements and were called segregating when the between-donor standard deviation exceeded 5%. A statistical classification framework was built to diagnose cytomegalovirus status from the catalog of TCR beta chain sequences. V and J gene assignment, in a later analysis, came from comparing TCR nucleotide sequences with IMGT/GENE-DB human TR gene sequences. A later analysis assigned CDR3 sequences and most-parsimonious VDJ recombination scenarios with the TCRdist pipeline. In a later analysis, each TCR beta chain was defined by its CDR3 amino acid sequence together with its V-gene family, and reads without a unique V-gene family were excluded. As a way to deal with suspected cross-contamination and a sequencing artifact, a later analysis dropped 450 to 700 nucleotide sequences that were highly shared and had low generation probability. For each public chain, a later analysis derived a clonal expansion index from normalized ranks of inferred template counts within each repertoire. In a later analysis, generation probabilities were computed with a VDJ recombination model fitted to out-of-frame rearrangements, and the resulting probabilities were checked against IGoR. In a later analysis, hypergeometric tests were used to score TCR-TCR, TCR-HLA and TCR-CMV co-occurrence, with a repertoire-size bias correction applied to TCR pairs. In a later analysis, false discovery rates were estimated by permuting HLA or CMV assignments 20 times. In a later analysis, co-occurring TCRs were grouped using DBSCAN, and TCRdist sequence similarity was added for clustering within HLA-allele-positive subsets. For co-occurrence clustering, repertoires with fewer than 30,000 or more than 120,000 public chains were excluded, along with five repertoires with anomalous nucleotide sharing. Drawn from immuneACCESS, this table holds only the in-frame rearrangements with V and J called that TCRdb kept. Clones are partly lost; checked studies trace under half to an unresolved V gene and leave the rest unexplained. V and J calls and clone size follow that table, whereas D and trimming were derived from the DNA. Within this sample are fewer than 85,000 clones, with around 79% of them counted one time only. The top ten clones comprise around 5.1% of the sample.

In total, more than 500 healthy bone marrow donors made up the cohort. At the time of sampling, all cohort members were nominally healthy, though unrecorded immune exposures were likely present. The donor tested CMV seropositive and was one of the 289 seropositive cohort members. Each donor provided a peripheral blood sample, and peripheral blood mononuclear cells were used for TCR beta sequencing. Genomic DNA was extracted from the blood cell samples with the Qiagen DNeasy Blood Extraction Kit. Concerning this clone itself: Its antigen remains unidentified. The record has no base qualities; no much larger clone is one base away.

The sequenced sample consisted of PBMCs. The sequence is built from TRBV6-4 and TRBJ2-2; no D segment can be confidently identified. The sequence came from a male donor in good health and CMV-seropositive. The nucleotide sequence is TGTGCCAGCAGTGACTCAACACATAACACCGGGGAGCTGTTTTTT. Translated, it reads CASSDSTHNTGELFF.